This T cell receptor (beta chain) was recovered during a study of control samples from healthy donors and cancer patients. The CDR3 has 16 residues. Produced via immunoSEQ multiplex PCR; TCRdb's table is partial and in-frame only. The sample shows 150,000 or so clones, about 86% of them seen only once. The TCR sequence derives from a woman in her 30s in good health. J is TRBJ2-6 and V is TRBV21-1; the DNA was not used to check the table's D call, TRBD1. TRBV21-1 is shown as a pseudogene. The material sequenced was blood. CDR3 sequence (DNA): TGTGCCAGGAACAGGGGGCAATCCTCTGGGGCCAACGTCCTGACTTTC. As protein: CARNRGQSSGANVLTF.